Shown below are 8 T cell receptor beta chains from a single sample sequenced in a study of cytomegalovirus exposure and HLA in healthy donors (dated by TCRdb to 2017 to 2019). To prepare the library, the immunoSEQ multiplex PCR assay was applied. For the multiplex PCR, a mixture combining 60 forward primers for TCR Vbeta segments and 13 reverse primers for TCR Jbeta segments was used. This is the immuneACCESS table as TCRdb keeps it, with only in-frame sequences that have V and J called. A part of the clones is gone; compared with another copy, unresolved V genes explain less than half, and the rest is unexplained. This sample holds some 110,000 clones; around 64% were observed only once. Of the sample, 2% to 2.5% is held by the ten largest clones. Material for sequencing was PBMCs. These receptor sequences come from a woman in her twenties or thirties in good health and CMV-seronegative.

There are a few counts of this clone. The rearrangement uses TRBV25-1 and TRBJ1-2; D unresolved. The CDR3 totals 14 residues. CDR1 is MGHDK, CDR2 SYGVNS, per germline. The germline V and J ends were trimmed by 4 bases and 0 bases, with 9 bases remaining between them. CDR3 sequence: CASSGPGTNYGYTF. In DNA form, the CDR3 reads TGTGCCAGCAGTGGACCGGGGACTAACTATGGCTACACCTTC.

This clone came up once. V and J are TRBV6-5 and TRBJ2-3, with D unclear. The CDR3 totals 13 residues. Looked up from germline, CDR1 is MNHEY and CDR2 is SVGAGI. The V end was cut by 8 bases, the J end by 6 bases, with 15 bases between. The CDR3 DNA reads TGTGCCAGCGCAGGCAGCAAAATTGATACGCAGTATTTT. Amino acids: CASAGSKIDTQYF.

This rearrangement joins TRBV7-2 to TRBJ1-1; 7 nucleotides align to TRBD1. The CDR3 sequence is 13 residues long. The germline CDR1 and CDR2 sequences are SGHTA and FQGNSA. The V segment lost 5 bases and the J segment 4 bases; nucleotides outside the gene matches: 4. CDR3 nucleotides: TGTGCCAGCAGCAATCGACAGGGCACTGAAGCTTTCTTT. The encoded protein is CASSNRQGTEAFF.

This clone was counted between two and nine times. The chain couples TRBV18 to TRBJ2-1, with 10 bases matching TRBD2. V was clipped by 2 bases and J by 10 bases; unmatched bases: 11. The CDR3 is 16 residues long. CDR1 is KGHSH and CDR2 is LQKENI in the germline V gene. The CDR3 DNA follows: TGTGCCAGCTCACCAATCGGGACTAGCGAAAGAAGAGAGCAGTTCTTC. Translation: CASSPIGTSERREQFF.

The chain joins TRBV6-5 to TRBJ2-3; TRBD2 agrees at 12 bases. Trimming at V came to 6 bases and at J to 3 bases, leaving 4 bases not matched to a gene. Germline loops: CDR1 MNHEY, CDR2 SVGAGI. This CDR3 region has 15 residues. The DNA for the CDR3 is TGTGCCAGCAGACCCGGACTAGCGGGGACAGATACGCAGTATTTT. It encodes CASRPGLAGTDTQYF.

The CDR3 coding sequence is TGTGCCTGGAGTGCAGCGACAGGGTCCACAGATACGCAGTATTTT. Translated: CAWSAATGSTDTQYF. V gene TRBV30 combines with J gene TRBJ2-3, with 7 bases that match TRBD1. The germline CDR1 and CDR2 sequences are GTSNPN and SVGIG (reference sequence). V dropped 1 base and J dropped 2; count of bases not matched to a gene: 6. This CDR3 region has 15 residues.

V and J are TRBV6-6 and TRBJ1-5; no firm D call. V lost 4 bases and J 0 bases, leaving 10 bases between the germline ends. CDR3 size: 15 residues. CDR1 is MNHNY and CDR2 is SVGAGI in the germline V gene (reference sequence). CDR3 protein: CASSLLPTSNQPQHF. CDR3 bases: TGTGCCAGCAGTTTACTACCGACTAGCAATCAGCCCCAGCATTTT.

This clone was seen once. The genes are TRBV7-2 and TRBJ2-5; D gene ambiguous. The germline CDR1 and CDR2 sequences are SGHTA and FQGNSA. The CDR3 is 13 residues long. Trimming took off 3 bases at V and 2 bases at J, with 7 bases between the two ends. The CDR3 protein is CASSFGLQETQYF. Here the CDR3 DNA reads TGTGCCAGCAGCTTCGGGTTACAAGAGACCCAGTACTTC. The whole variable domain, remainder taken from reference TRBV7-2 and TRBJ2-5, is GAGVSQSPSNKVTEKGKDVELRCDPISGHTALYWYRQSLGQGLEFLIYFQGNSAPDKSGLPSDRFSAERTGGSVSTLTIQRTQQEDSAVYLCASSFGLQETQYFGPGTRLLVL.